This passage covers 7 T cell receptor beta chains from one sample sequenced in a study of beta chain features in type 1 diabetes. The study reverse transcribed the entire isolated RNA, so it sequenced expressed TCRB transcripts. TCRdb keeps only in-frame clones here, not all; method: immunoSEQ multiplex PCR. The top ten hold approximately 2.3% of the sample, which has about 24,000 clones, roughly 69% seen once. Sequences were obtained from Tregs from blood. The receptors here all came from a woman aged 40 to 49 in good health.

This clone was seen just once. This chain's CDR3 is CASSRNSGGPLEQYF. Written as DNA, the CDR3 is TGCGCCAGCAGCCGCAATAGCGGGGGGCCCCTCGAGCAGTACTTC. V and J are TRBV4-1 and TRBJ2-7, with 10 bases matching TRBD2. This CDR3 is 15 amino acids long. The germline gives CDR1 MGHRA, CDR2 YSYEKL. V was clipped by 4 bases and J by 6 bases; unmatched bases: 9.

By share, this clone ranks as medium-sized. The chain recombines TRBV5-4 with TRBJ2-1, with D perhaps matching TRBD1 (8 bases). The CDR3 is 18 residues long. The V and J ends lost 3 bases and 7 bases respectively, with 26 bases between them. Looked up from germline, CDR1 is SGHNT and CDR2 is YYREEE (reference sequence). CDR3 DNA: TGTGCCAGCAGCTCGGGGGGACCTGGGCAGGGGGCTTTGAATGAGCAGTTCTTC. This sequence encodes CASSSGGPGQGALNEQFF.

This clone is categorized as medium-sized (0.01 to 0.1%). The J gene is TRBJ2-6, the V gene TRBV6-6; TRBD1 aligns across 10 bases. Germline-derived CDR1 and CDR2 are MNHNY and SVGAGI (reference sequence). The CDR3 spans 16 residues. J gave up 2 bases and V 7 bases, and 5 bases lay outside the gene matches. The CDR3 loop reads CASIPGQGAGANVLTF. The CDR3 DNA is TGTGCCAGCATACCAGGACAGGGGGCTGGGGCCAACGTCCTGACTTTC.

The chain joins TRBV19 to TRBJ2-3; 14 nucleotides align to TRBD2. The CDR3 totals 15 residues. Germline V CDR1 and CDR2: LNHDA, SQIVND (reference sequence). V trimming: 6 bases; J trimming: 6 bases; junction bases outside the gene matches: 5. CDR3 in amino acids: CASSETSGGADTQYF. The CDR3 DNA reads as TGTGCCAGTAGCGAGACTAGCGGGGGGGCGGATACGCAGTATTTT. The variable domain in full, completed from reference TRBV19 and TRBJ2-3, reads DGGITQSPKYLFRKEGQNVTLSCEQNLNHDAMYWYRQDPGQGLRLIYYSQIVNDFQKGDIAEGYSVSREKKESFPLTVTSAQKNPTAFYLCASSETSGGADTQYFGPGTRLTVL.

The count of this clone is one. CDR3 amino acids: CAISDRGRDYGTEAFF. CDR3 coding DNA: TGTGCCATCAGTGACAGGGGGCGCGATTATGGGACTGAAGCTTTCTTT. The V and J genes are TRBV10-3 and TRBJ1-1; 8 bases map to TRBD1. J gave up 5 bases and V 3 bases, and 11 bases lay outside the gene matches. Per germline, CDR1 ENHRY and CDR2 SYGVKD. CDR3 length equals 16 residues.

This clone showed up just once. The chain carries TRBV5-4 and TRBJ1-3; D unclear. Looked up from germline, CDR1 is SGHNT and CDR2 is YYREEE (reference sequence). CDR3 size: 16 residues. The V end was cut by 4 bases, the J end by 0 bases, with 14 bases between. CDR3 region: CASSLSDFVSGNTIYF. The CDR3 DNA is TGTGCCAGCAGCCTCAGTGATTTTGTCTCTGGAAACACCATATATTTT.

The chain employs TRBV6-1 and TRBJ1-1; TRBD1 matches at 7 bases. The CDR3 is 14 amino acids. The V gene's germline CDR1 is MNHNS and CDR2 SASEGT. J was trimmed by 4 bases and V by 5 bases; bases with no gene match: 7. The CDR3: CASSRQGWSTEAFF. The CDR3 DNA reads as TGTGCCAGCAGTAGACAGGGTTGGAGCACTGAAGCTTTCTTT.